In its sample, the clone carrying this T cell receptor (beta chain) was seen a few times. This specimen belongs to a study of blood T cell repertoires in COVID-19. Germline loops: CDR1 GTSNPN, CDR2 SVGIG (reference sequence). The V end was cut by 2 bases, the J end by 4 bases, with 11 bases between. This CDR3 has 13 residues. Profiling relied on immunoSEQ multiplex PCR, and the TCRdb table lists in-frame clones only, not all of them. The repertoire consists of 250,000 or so clones, with around 88% occurring once and the leading ten covering 2% to 2.5%. Residents of around 24 US areas, aged roughly 18 to 89 years, made up the participants.

This receptor was taken from a middle-aged woman with acute COVID-19. The chain uses TRBV30 and TRBJ1-1; possibly TRBD1 for D (5 bases). Sequencing input: PBMCs or T cells enriched from blood (not recorded which). The CDR3 loop reads CAWSPSGPTEAFF. CDR3 DNA: TGTGCCTGGAGTCCTTCAGGGCCCACTGAAGCTTTCTTT.